The clone carrying this TCR beta chain was seen a handful of times. Its antigen is not identified. This CDR3 is built from 18 residues. Per germline, CDR1 SQVTM and CDR2 ANQGSEA. V trimming: 0 bases; J trimming: 0 bases; junction bases outside the gene matches: 13. This sample was included in a study of T-cell memory formation after mild COVID-19. Background on the study: Each donor largely had its own TCR clusters. Study-level points and caveats: SARS-CoV-2 specificity was not confirmed for second-wave clones peaking on day 37. CD4+ bias marked clones expanding day 15 to 37, unlike balanced contracting clones.

5'RACE primed from the constant segment yielded TCR alpha and TCR beta cDNA libraries bearing sample barcodes and UMIs. TCRdb used MiXCR to reprocess the 5' RACE reads, holding one entry per CDR3 protein. The data show hundreds of thousands of distinct CDR3 sequences, about 22% seen once. The sample consisted of PBMCs or a T cell subset sorted from them (not recorded which). This chain uses TRBV29-1 with TRBJ1-1; TRBD1 matches at 7 bases. This sequence originates from an adult woman who had mild COVID-19 (a few samples of this study predate the infection). Cell type and time point are not known. CDR3 sequence reads: CSVEDLIWDRNLNTEAFF. The DNA for the CDR3 is TGCAGCGTTGAAGATCTCATCTGGGACAGAAACTTGAACACTGAAGCTTTCTTT. Full variable domain (remainder filled in from reference TRBV29-1 and TRBJ1-1): SAVISQKPSRDICQRGTSLTIQCQVDSQVTMMFWYRQQPGQSLTLIATANQGSEATYESGFVIDKFPISRPNLTFSTLTVSNMSPEDSSIYLCSVEDLIWDRNLNTEAFFGQGTRLTVV.